This T cell receptor (beta chain) was captured in a study of identical twins. Findings of the study overall: Fewer insertions characterized abundant cord blood beta clonotypes, whereas memory repertoires showed none.

Template switching added a universal primer binding site, and final cDNA carried unique molecular identifiers. MiXCR, applied by TCRdb to the 5' RACE reads, yields one record per CDR3 protein. The sample consists of fewer than 900,000 distinct CDR3 sequences, around 21% of them appearing once. This clonotype was found a few times. Its specificity is not known. The germline V gene has CDR1 DFQATT and CDR2 SNEGSKA (reference sequence). This CDR3 region has 12 residues. Trimming cost V 7 bases and J 2 bases, with 11 bases left between them. This sample also belongs to another study, concerning T cells expressing NK-cell markers. As that report states: Among the experiments, several used an anti-gamma-delta TCR antibody to restrict sorting to alpha-beta TCR T cells. In several donors, these clonotypes also led the CD3+CD56-NKG2C+ fraction.

This sequence was found in a woman aged 18-29 years in good health. This sequence joins TRBV20-1 and TRBJ2-5, with a tentative D call TRBD2 (6 bases). The source material was PBMCs. CDR3 nucleotides: TGCAGTGTGGCGGGGATTCAAGAGACCCAGTACTTC. This encodes CSVAGIQETQYF.